These T cell receptor beta chains were read from a single sample in a study of T-cell memory formation after mild COVID-19. TCRdb redid the calling of the 5' RACE reads with MiXCR, one entry per CDR3 protein. The repertoire has approximately 500,000 distinct CDR3 sequences, 25% of them found once; the top ten carry around 13%. Sequencing used PBMCs or a T cell subset sorted from them (not recorded which). These receptors came from an adult woman who had mild COVID-19 (a few samples of this study predate the infection). Cell type and time point are not known. CDR3s include the opening cysteine and the closing phenylalanine or tryptophan. The D gene is left open where the match is weak. The listing skips clone size in some rows; elsewhere it reads once, few, many or a size class.

abundance	v_gene	d_gene	j_gene	CDR3aa	CDR3nt
-	TRBV4-3	-	TRBJ2-1	CASSQDTGRAVFF	TGCGCCAGCAGCCAAGATACAGGACGGGCAGTTTTCTTC
-	TRBV5-5	-	TRBJ2-7	CASSLGRTEQYF	TGTGCCAGCAGCTTGGGACGGACCGAGCAGTACTTC
many	TRBV27	-	TRBJ1-4	CASSPLLMAEKLFF	TGTGCCAGCAGTCCCCTGTTGATGGCGGAAAAACTGTTTTTT
few	TRBV12-3/TRBV12-4	-	TRBJ2-3	CASSLAGWGDTQYF	TGTGCCAGCAGTTTAGCGGGATGGGGAGATACGCAGTATTTT
few	TRBV7-9	TRBD1	TRBJ1-1	CASSLGQGRQTEAFF	TGTGCCAGCAGCTTAGGACAGGGAAGACAGACTGAAGCTTTCTTT
-	TRBV5-4	TRBD1	TRBJ2-5	CASSYPGQGEWETQYF	TGTGCCAGCAGCTACCCGGGACAGGGGGAATGGGAGACCCAGTACTTC
many	TRBV5-1	-	TRBJ1-3	CASSLGDRTHSGNTIYF	TGCGCCAGCAGCTTGGGAGACAGGACTCACTCTGGAAACACCATATATTTT
few	TRBV11-2	-	TRBJ1-5	CASSLDRFQPQHF	TGTGCCAGCAGCTTAGATCGTTTTCAGCCCCAGCATTTT
-	TRBV5-1	TRBD2	TRBJ2-1	CASSYGGGRANEQFF	TGCGCCAGCAGCTACGGAGGCGGGAGGGCGAATGAGCAGTTCTTC
-	TRBV6-6	-	TRBJ1-5	CASRQYRDSNQPQHF	TGTGCCAGCAGACAGTACCGGGATAGCAATCAGCCCCAGCATTTT
-	TRBV9	-	TRBJ1-3	CASSVGGERKGNTIYF	TGTGCCAGCAGCGTAGGTGGGGAGAGAAAAGGAAACACCATATATTTT
-	TRBV5-1	-	TRBJ1-1	CASSLAPGGAGTEAFF	TGCGCCAGCAGCTTGGCCCCCGGAGGAGCTGGCACTGAAGCTTTCTTT
-	TRBV6-5	-	TRBJ1-1	CASSRVRWDSVTEAFF	TGTGCCAGCAGTCGCGTCCGTTGGGATAGTGTAACTGAAGCTTTCTTT
-	TRBV3-1	-	TRBJ1-1	CASSQDREAPYTEAFF	TGTGCCAGCAGCCAAGATAGGGAGGCCCCATATACTGAAGCTTTCTTT
-	TRBV20-1	-	TRBJ1-6	CSARSPGSTRSSPLHF	TGCAGTGCTAGATCACCCGGCTCGACTCGTAGTTCACCCCTCCACTTT
-	TRBV5-1	-	TRBJ2-7	CASSLVGSPNEQYF	TGCGCCAGCAGCTTGGTGGGGTCTCCCAACGAGCAGTACTTC
-	TRBV24-1	TRBD2	TRBJ2-2	CATSERTPGLANTGELFF	TGTGCCACCAGTGAAAGGACCCCGGGACTAGCGAACACCGGGGAGCTGTTTTTT
-	TRBV7-9	TRBD1	TRBJ1-2	CASVGQGRDGYTF	TGTGCCAGCGTAGGACAGGGTAGAGATGGCTACACCTTC
-	TRBV2	-	TRBJ2-7	CASSDQGLSYEQYF	TGTGCCAGCAGTGATCAGGGACTCTCCTACGAGCAGTACTTC
once	TRBV5-1	TRBD2	TRBJ2-7	CASSRGLAGANVGEQYF	TGCGCCAGCAGCCGCGGACTAGCGGGAGCTAACGTCGGGGAGCAGTACTTC
few	TRBV29-1	-	TRBJ1-4	CSVAGDARGNEKLFF	TGCAGCGTTGCGGGGGACGCCAGGGGAAATGAAAAACTGTTTTTT
few	TRBV10-3	TRBD1	TRBJ2-7	CAISSGQGTYEQYF	TGTGCCATCTCTTCGGGACAGGGAACCTACGAGCAGTACTTC